The 9 T cell receptor beta chains presented below share a single source sample, sequenced in a study of T cells in Graves' hyperthyroidism and ophthalmopathy. TCR beta CDR3 regions were amplified from RNA. A first-round RT-PCR of the TCR CDR3 used the HTBI primer set. TCRdb reanalysed the multiplex PCR reads using MiXCR and keeps one entry per CDR3 protein. The table includes roughly 800,000 distinct CDR3 sequences, approximately 40% detected once. The source material was blood. Every receptor here comes from a man younger than 35 with Graves' hyperthyroidism.

In its sample, this clonotype was seen many times. Its ends do not fully match the called genes, so a read error is possible. The J gene is TRBJ1-1, the V gene TRBV7-8, with D perhaps matching TRBD1 (5 bases). The germline gives CDR1 SGHVS, CDR2 FQNEAQ. The CDR3 contains 11 residues. The CDR3 is CASSLGGVSNF. Here the CDR3 DNA reads TGTGCCAGCAGCTTAGGGGGGGTGAGCAACTTT.

Concerning this clonotype: A clone one base away is much larger, so this may be a read error. The chain employs TRBV11-3 and TRBJ1-1; D remains unclear. V was shortened by 7 bases and J by 0 bases, with 0 bases between the two germline ends. The CDR3 runs 10 residues. Per the germline V gene, CDR1 is SGHNT and CDR2 is YENEEA. The CDR3 region is CASMNTEAFF. CDR3 in DNA: TGTGCCAGCATGAACACTGAAGCTTTCTTT.

This clonotype was detected many times. The chain couples TRBV9 to TRBJ2-2; 8 bases line up with TRBD1. Germline V lookup: CDR1 SGDLS, CDR2 YYNGEE. The CDR3 runs to 16 residues. J gave up 0 bases and V 4 bases, and 5 bases lay outside the gene matches. CDR3 in DNA: TGTGCCAGCAGCCCAGGGACAGGACCGAACACCGGGGAGCTGTTTTTT. It yields the protein CASSPGTGPNTGELFF.

This clonotype was detected a few times. The chain employs TRBV6-5 and TRBJ2-7; D remains unclear. The CDR3 is 12 amino acids. Trimming took off 6 bases at V and 3 bases at J, with 9 bases between the two ends. Germline CDR1 and CDR2: MNHEY and SVGAGI. The CDR3: CASRLTDYEQYF. For the CDR3, the DNA is TGTGCCAGCAGACTGACCGACTACGAGCAGTACTTC.

This clonotype was counted at least ten times. The chain has TRBV15 and TRBJ1-6; 10 bases are a match to TRBD1. Germline V gene lookup returns CDR1 LNHNV and CDR2 YYDKDF (reference sequence). V lost 5 bases, J lost 7 bases, and 8 bases stayed unmatched. The CDR3 is 16 amino acids. The DNA for the CDR3 is TGTGCCACCAGCGAGGCCCGGGACAGGGGAAATTCACCCCTCCACTTT. Residues: CATSEARDRGNSPLHF.

The V gene is TRBV5-1, the J gene TRBJ2-7, with D maybe TRBD2 (6 bases). CDR3 length: 17 residues. The V gene lost 0 bases and the J gene lost 3 bases, with 19 bases spanning the gap. The germline gives CDR1 SGHRS, CDR2 YFSETQ. CDR3 residues: CASSLASGDPGGYEQYF. DNA for the CDR3: TGCGCCAGCAGCTTGGCCTCGGGGGACCCTGGAGGCTACGAGCAGTACTTC.

On this clonotype itself: The junction shows a germline mismatch at one end, possibly a read error. The V and J genes are TRBV5-6 and TRBJ1-1; D possibly corresponds to TRBD1 (6 bases). This CDR3 spans 11 amino acids. Germline values: CDR1 SGHDT, CDR2 YYEEEE. CDR3 DNA sequence: TGTGCCAGCAGCTCTAGGGGGGCGCCCCTATTT. The encoded protein is CASSSRGAPLF.

This clonotype was found many times. A much larger clonotype is one base distant, so this may be a read error. The J gene is TRBJ2-7, the V gene TRBV5-1, with D perhaps TRBD1 (5 bases). Germline CDR1 reads SGHRS; CDR2 reads YFSETQ. This CDR3 is built from 12 residues. The DNA of the CDR3 is TGTGCCAGCAGCCCGGACAACTACGAGCAGTACTTC. Amino acids: CASSPDNYEQYF.

The J gene is TRBJ2-5, the V gene TRBV20-1, with D perhaps TRBD1 or TRBD2 (6 bases each). V was shortened by 4 bases and J by 5 bases, with 14 bases between the two germline ends. CDR1 and CDR2 from the germline V gene are DFQATT and SNEGSKA (reference sequence). The CDR3 consists of 13 residues. In DNA form, the CDR3 reads TGCAGTGCTATTGGGGGGCCAGGGGAGACCCAGTACTTC. Translating it yields CSAIGGPGETQYF.